This section outlines one TCR beta chain sequence together with its context. The antigen it recognizes is unknown. Base qualities are missing; no much larger clone stands one base away. TCRbeta CDR3 regions were amplified from genomic DNA using the immunoSEQ Assay, a bias-controlled multiplex PCR. The study's processing was this. Within the assay, amplification of reference gene primers was used to estimate how many nucleated cells each sample contained. Sequence reads were collapsed and filtered to measure the absolute abundance of every unique TCRbeta CDR3 rearrangement. For each sample, productive Simpson clonality was calculated as the square root of Simpson's diversity index over productive rearrangements. Not all clones reach the TCRdb copy of this immuneACCESS table, which keeps in-frame sequences only. Checked studies attribute under half of the gap to unresolved V genes and leave the rest unexplained. That table is the source of V, J and clone size, and D and trimming were worked out from the DNA. For this sample there are around 150,000 clones; around 73% appear just once. 9.5% to 12% of the sample is in the top ten clones.

Another Seattle source contributed samples from volunteer blood donors who had recovered from COVID-19. The collaborating institutions used their own protocols to collect whole blood in K2EDTA tubes. For TCRbeta analysis, collaborator samples were shipped as frozen whole blood, as isolated PBMCs, or as DNA extracted from either sample type. These data are taken from a study of blood T cell repertoires in COVID-19 (dated by TCRdb to the early 2020s). For context, the study as a whole: Samples from collaborators originated in the United States, Italy and Spain and spanned both the acute and convalescent phases of COVID-19. Deeply sampled blood TCRbeta repertoires from subjects exposed to, actively infected with, or recovered from COVID-19 were included in the dataset. A freely available public database, intended as a resource for researchers studying the immune response to SARS-CoV-2, is where the repertoires were released. The prospective study material was composed of cDNA or gDNA derived from T cells, B-cell-depleted T cells, or PBMCs. Where HLA class I and class II types were available, the types were taken from metadata supplied by the sample provider, not from assay-based typing. Samples were obtained from the ongoing ImmuneRACE study (first 160 participants) and from 950 to 1,500 subjects provided by 6 global collaborators. Nearly every sample came with metadata listing a de-identified subject ID, COVID-19 status, age in years and sex. The investigation overall reported the following: The amount of clinical and demographic metadata varied by source and participant and was provided uncurated.

According to the germline V gene, CDR1 reads MNHEY and CDR2 reads SVGAGI. The CDR3 sequence holds 16 residues, the cysteine and phenylalanine included. Just the 48-base CDR3 DNA is kept, in frame starting at base 1. V loses 4 bases at its end and J loses 12 bases; junction bases beyond the gene matches: 12. The material sequenced was peripheral blood. This TCR was recovered from a man between 60 and 75 years old who had recovered from COVID-19. This receptor chain uses TRBV6-5 and TRBJ2-3; the junction holds 14 bases that match TRBD2. The CDR3 region: CASSLSRTSGGPKQYF. The DNA is as follows: TGTGCCAGCAGTTTATCAAGGACTAGCGGGGGGCCCAAACAGTATTTT.